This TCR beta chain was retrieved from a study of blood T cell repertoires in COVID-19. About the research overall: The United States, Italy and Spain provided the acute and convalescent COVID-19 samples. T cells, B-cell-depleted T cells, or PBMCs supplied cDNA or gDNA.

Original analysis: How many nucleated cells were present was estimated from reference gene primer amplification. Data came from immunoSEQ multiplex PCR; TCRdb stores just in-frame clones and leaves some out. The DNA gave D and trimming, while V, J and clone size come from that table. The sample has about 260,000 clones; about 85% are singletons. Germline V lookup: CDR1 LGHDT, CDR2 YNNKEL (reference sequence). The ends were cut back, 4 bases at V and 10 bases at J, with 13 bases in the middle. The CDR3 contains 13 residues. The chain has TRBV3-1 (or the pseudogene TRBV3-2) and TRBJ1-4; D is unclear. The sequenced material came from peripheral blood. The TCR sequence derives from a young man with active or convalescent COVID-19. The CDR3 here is CASSPGFFGKLFF. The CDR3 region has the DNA TGTGCCAGCAGCCCCGGGTTTTTTGGAAAACTGTTTTTT.